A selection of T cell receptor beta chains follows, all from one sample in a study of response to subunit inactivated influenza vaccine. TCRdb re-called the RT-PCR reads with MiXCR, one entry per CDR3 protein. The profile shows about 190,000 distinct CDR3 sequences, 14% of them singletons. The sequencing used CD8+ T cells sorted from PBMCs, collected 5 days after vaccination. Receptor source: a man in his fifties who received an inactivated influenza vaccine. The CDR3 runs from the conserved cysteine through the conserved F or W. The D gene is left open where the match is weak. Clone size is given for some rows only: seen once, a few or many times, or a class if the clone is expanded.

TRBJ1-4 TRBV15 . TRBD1 TGTGCCACCAGCAGATATGGGATGGGACAGCAAAATGAAAAACTGTTTTTT CATSRYGMGQQNEKLFF
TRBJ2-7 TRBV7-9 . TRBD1 TGTGCCAGCAGCGTAGCCGGGACAGGGGGCGACGAGCAGTACTTC CASSVAGTGGDEQYF
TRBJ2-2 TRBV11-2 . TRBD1 TGTGCCAGCAGAGGGGCGGGACAGGGGGCGAGGAACACCGGGGAGCTGTTTTTT CASRGAGQGARNTGELFF
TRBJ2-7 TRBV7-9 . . TGTGCCAGCAGCTCGACCTTTGCGGGTCTCTCCTACGAGCAGTACTTC CASSSTFAGLSYEQYF
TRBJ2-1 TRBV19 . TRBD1 TGTGCCAGTAGTATTCAGGGGGCAAGGGGCAATGAGCAGTTCTTC CASSIQGARGNEQFF
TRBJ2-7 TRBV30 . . TGTGCCTGGAGTGTCGTAGCGGCAGGGGGTTCCTACGAGCAGTACTTC CAWSVVAAGGSYEQYF
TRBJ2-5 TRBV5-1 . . TGCGCCAGCAGCTCCGGACAGGGACTACAAGAGACCCAGTACTTC CASSSGQGLQETQYF
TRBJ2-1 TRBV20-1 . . TGCAGTGCCGGGTGGGGCAATGAGCAGTTCTTC CSAGWGNEQFF
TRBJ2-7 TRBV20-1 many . TGCAGTGCTAGAGATCACAGGACAAGCGCCTACGAGCAGTACTTC CSARDHRTSAYEQYF
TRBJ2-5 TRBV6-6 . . TGTGCCAGCAGTTACTCGTATAGAGAGACCCAGTACTTC CASSYSYRETQYF
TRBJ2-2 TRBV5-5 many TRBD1 TGTGCCAGCAGCTTCGGGCAGGGGGTACCGGCCGGGGAGCTGTTTTTT CASSFGQGVPAGELFF
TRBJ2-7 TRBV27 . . TGTGCCAGCAGTCCCGGACAGATCTACTACGAGCAGTACTTC CASSPGQIYYEQYF
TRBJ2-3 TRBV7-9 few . TGTGCCAGCAGCTTACAAAGCCCAGGAGATACGCAGTATTTT CASSLQSPGDTQYF
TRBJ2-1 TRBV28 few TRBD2 TGTGCCAGCAGCCGGACAGCGGGGGGGCTTAATGAGCAGTTCTTC CASSRTAGGLNEQFF
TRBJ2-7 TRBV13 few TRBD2 TGTGCCAGCAGCTTTGCTAGCGGAGACTACGAGCAGTACTTC CASSFASGDYEQYF
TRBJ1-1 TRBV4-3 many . TGCGCCAGCAGCCAATCAAGGTTAATGAACACTGAAGCTTTCTTT CASSQSRLMNTEAFF
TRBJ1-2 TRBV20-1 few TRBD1 TGCAGTGCTAGAGATTCGGACAGGGTCTATGGCTACACCTTC CSARDSDRVYGYTF
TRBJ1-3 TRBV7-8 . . TGTGCCAGCAGCTTAGACGCCCTTCGGATCGGCAACACCATATATTTT CASSLDALRIGNTIYF
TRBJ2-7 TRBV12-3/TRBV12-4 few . TGTGCCAGCAGTCCCGGTGGGGCAGAGCAGTACTTC CASSPGGAEQYF
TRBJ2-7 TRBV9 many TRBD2 TGTGCCAGCAGCGCAACGGCGGGAGTCCTCGAGCAGTACTTC CASSATAGVLEQYF
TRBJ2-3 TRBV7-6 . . TGTGCCAGCAGCTTACGAATAGGATTCACAGATACGCAGTATTTT CASSLRIGFTDTQYF
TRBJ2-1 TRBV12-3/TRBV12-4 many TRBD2 TGTGCCACCTCGACTAGCGGGGGGCGCAATGAGCAGTTCTTC CATSTSGGRNEQFF
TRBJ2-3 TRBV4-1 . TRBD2 TGCGCCAGCAGCCAACGACTAGCGGGGGGGTTCAGGGAGTTCGCAGATACGCAGTATTTT CASSQRLAGGFREFADTQYF
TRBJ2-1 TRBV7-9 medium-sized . TGTGCCAGCAGCTCTCGGACAAACCCGAGCCAGTTCTTC CASSSRTNPSQFF
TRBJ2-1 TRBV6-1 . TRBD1 TGTGCCAGCAGTGCCTGGGGCCCACAGGGGGCCGGGAATGAGCAGTTCTTC CASSAWGPQGAGNEQFF
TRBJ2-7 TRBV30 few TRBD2 TGTGCCTGGAGTATCCCGAGGGAGGGAGGATTCTACGAGCAGTACTTC CAWSIPREGGFYEQYF
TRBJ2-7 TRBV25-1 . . TGTGCCAGCAGTCACATCGGGACCTACGAGCAGTACTTC CASSHIGTYEQYF
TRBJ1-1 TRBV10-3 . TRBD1 TGTGCCATCAGTGGACAGGGAGATGAAGCTTTCTTT CAISGQGDEAFF
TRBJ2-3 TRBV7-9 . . TGTGCCAGCAGCTTCTCGGCGGGGCTCACAGATACGCAGTATTTT CASSFSAGLTDTQYF
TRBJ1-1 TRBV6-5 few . TGTGCCAGCAGTTACAACGGACATAACACTGAAGCTTTCTTT CASSYNGHNTEAFF
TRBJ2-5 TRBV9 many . TGTGCCAGCAGCGCCCCCCGGACAGACCCTGAAGAGACCCAGTACTTC CASSAPRTDPEETQYF
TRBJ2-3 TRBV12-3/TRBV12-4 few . TGTGCCAGCAGCCCACCCGCCGGGGGGCGCACAGATACGCAGTATTTT CASSPPAGGRTDTQYF
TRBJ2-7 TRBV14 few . TGTGCCAGCAGCCCCCTCGAGGCATCCTTGCTCGACGAGCAGTACTTC CASSPLEASLLDEQYF
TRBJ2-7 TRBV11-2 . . TGTGCCACGAGTCTAGTAAGGGACTCCTACGAGCAGTACTTC CATSLVRDSYEQYF
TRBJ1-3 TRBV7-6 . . TGTGCCAGCAGCTGGGGAACCGTCTCTGGAAACACCATATATTTT CASSWGTVSGNTIYF
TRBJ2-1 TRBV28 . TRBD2 TGTGCCAGCAGTTTATGGTCCAAGGGACTAGCCTACAATGAGCAGTTCTTC CASSLWSKGLAYNEQFF
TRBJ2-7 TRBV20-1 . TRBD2 TGCAGTGCCAGGACTAGCGGGGGGTACGAGCAGTACTTC CSARTSGGYEQYF
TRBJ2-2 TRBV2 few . TGTGCCAGCAGGCCCGACCTGAACACCGGGGAGCTGTTTTTT CASRPDLNTGELFF
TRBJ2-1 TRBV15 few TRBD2 TGTGCCACCAGCGTAGCGGGAGGGCCCTTCAATGAGCAGTTCTTC CATSVAGGPFNEQFF
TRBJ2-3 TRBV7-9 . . TGTGCCAGCAGCCTTGGACTGTCTGTCACAGATACGCAGTATTTT CASSLGLSVTDTQYF
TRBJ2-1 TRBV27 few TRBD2 TGTGCCAGCAAATGGGGGGGGGGATCCTACAATGAGCAGTTCTTC CASKWGGGSYNEQFF
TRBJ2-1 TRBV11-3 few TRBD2 TGTGCCAGCAGCCCCCCGACTAGCGGGCTGGGGAATGAGCAGTTCTTC CASSPPTSGLGNEQFF
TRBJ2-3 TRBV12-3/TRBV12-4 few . TGTGCCAGCAGTTTAGAATTCAGGAAACCAGATACGCAGTATTTT CASSLEFRKPDTQYF
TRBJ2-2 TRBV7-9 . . TGTGCCAGCAGCTTAGGTTGGGACAACACCGGGGAGCTGTTTTTT CASSLGWDNTGELFF
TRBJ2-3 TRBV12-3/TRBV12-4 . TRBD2 TGTGCCAGCAGTAGCGGGGGGCGCTTCGTCGTTAGCACAGATACGCAGTATTTT CASSSGGRFVVSTDTQYF
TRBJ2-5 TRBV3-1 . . TGTGCCAGCAGCCATCCCGGGCCGCAAGAGACCCAGTACTTC CASSHPGPQETQYF
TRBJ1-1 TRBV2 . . TGTGCCAGCAGGTCTCCTGCAGGGTCGGGGGAAGCTTTCTTT CASRSPAGSGEAFF
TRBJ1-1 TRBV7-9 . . TGTGCCAGCAGCTTCGCAGGGGTCGCTTTCTTT CASSFAGVAFF
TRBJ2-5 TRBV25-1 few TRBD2 TGTGCCAGCACCGTCGGCGGGGGTGTCGCAGAGACCCAGTACTTC CASTVGGGVAETQYF
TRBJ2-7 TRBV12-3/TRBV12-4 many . TGTGCCAGCAGTTTCTCAGTAGAGGGGTCCTACGAGCAGTACTTC CASSFSVEGSYEQYF
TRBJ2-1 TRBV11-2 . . TGTGCCAGCAGCTTAGTGGTAAATAAGCAGTTCTTC CASSLVVNKQFF